A single sample gave rise to the 21 T cell receptor beta chains below, sequenced in a study of blood T cell repertoires in COVID-19. Generated by immunoSEQ multiplex PCR, the TCRdb table keeps only in-frame clones and is missing some. Of about 130,000 clones listed, about four fifths were seen once; the top ten hold just over 9%. Source material: PBMCs or T cells enriched from blood (not recorded which). The receptors come from a man aged 50 to 59 who had recovered from COVID-19.

The chain links TRBV20-1 to TRBJ2-7, with no clear D. The CDR3 length is 10 residues. V was clipped by 5 bases and J by 2 bases, with 4 bases between them. Germline CDR1 reads DFQATT; CDR2 reads SNEGSKA (reference sequence). The CDR3 region is CSARPYEQYF. In nucleotides, the CDR3 is TGCAGTGCTCGTCCCTACGAGCAGTACTTC.

This rearrangement joins TRBV10-1 to TRBJ2-7, with TRBD1 matching 10 bases. V gave up 0 bases and J gave up 1 base; unmatched junction bases: 3. CDR3 length: 16 amino acids. CDR1 and CDR2 from the germline V gene are WNHNN and SYGVQD (reference sequence). The CDR3 protein is CASSESRTGGSYEQYF. As DNA, the CDR3 is TGCGCCAGCAGTGAGTCCCGGACAGGGGGATCCTACGAGCAGTACTTC.

The chain combines TRBV7-2 with TRBJ1-6; tentative D call: TRBD1 (5 bases). Germline V lookup: CDR1 SGHTA, CDR2 FQGNSA. V shed 2 bases and J shed 6 bases, with 11 bases lying between them. This CDR3 has 15 amino acids. In DNA form, the CDR3 reads TGTGCCAGCAGCTTATATGGGGCTGGTAATTCACCCCTCCACTTT. The encoded protein is CASSLYGAGNSPLHF.

The chain is built from TRBV19 and TRBJ1-2; D unresolved. CDR1 is LNHDA and CDR2 is SQIVND in the germline V gene (reference sequence). Deletions cut 7 bases from V and 4 bases from J, with 13 bases between. The CDR3 has 13 residues. The CDR3 loop reads CASNPGRAYGYTF. The CDR3 bases are TGTGCCAGTAACCCCGGTCGCGCCTATGGCTACACCTTC. Using reference TRBV19 and TRBJ1-2 for the parts outside the CDR3, the full variable domain is DGGITQSPKYLFRKEGQNVTLSCEQNLNHDAMYWYRQDPGQGLRLIYYSQIVNDFQKGDIAEGYSVSREKKESFPLTVTSAQKNPTAFYLCASNPGRAYGYTFGSGTRLTVV.

This clone was seen a handful of times. The chain recombines TRBV19 with TRBJ2-1; 9 bases match TRBD1. Losses at the gene ends were 4 bases for V and 9 bases for J; bases not matched to a gene: 7. The V gene's germline CDR1 is LNHDA and CDR2 SQIVND (reference sequence). The CDR3 contains 14 residues. CDR3 residues: CASSTGTGWAEQFF. The DNA of the CDR3 is TGTGCCAGTAGTACCGGGACAGGGTGGGCTGAGCAGTTCTTC.

The chain carries TRBV7-3 and TRBJ2-1; 8 bases agree with TRBD2. CDR3 length: 14 residues. CDR1 is SGHTA and CDR2 is FQGTGA in the germline V gene. Trimming took 4 bases from V and 7 from J; bases not matched to a gene: 6. The CDR3 spells CASSSHGGANEQFF. The DNA of the CDR3 is TGTGCCAGCAGCTCCCACGGGGGGGCGAATGAGCAGTTCTTC.

The J gene is TRBJ2-1, the V gene TRBV30; TRBD2 matches at 11 bases. This CDR3 comprises 15 residues. Losses at the gene ends were 0 bases for V and 4 bases for J; bases not matched to a gene: 2. CDR1 and CDR2 (germline): GTSNPN, SVGIG (reference sequence). CDR3 sequence: CAWSVLAGGYNEQFF. In nucleotides, the CDR3 is TGTGCCTGGAGTGTCCTAGCGGGGGGATACAATGAGCAGTTCTTC.

The CDR3 DNA is TGTGCCAGCAGTTTTCTCGGGACAGGGGACAATGAGCAGTTCTTC. It codes for CASSFLGTGDNEQFF. The chain is built from TRBV27 and TRBJ2-1; 10 bases match TRBD1. The CDR3 has 15 residues. Germline assignment: CDR1 MNHEY and CDR2 SMNVEV (reference sequence). After removal of 3 bases from V and 5 bases from J, the junction contained 4 bases not matched to a gene.

The chain is built from TRBV28 and TRBJ1-3, with D possibly matching TRBD1 (6 bases). This CDR3 spans 15 amino acids. V was clipped by 6 bases and J by 4 bases, with 16 bases between them. Germline V gives CDR1 MDHEN, CDR2 SYDVKM. The CDR3 sequence: CASSQQGVRGNTIYF. In nucleotides, the CDR3 is TGTGCCAGCAGCCAACAGGGAGTGCGAGGAAACACCATATATTTT.

The gene calls are TRBV5-1 and TRBJ2-3; 16 bases align to TRBD2. V was pared by 3 bases and J by 0 bases, with 7 bases of the junction left unmatched. The CDR3 has 19 residues. Germline lookup yields CDR1 SGHRS and CDR2 YFSETQ. Here the CDR3 DNA reads TGCGCCAGCAGCTCGCCGGGACTAGCGGGGGGGACCAGCACAGATACGCAGTATTTT. Protein: CASSSPGLAGGTSTDTQYF.

The J gene is TRBJ2-5, the V gene TRBV5-1; tentative D call: TRBD1 (6 bases). The length of the CDR3 is 14 residues. Trimming took 4 bases from V and 4 from J, leaving 14 bases between them. In germline, CDR1 is SGHRS, CDR2 YFSETQ. As DNA, the CDR3 is TGCGCCAGCAGCCCGGGGACACCAGCAGAGACCCAGTACTTC. Amino acids: CASSPGTPAETQYF.

This rearrangement joins TRBV9 to TRBJ2-3; D perhaps matches TRBD2 (7 bases). Germline values: CDR1 SGDLS, CDR2 YYNGEE. CDR3 length: 15 residues. Trimming stripped 0 bases from V and 4 bases from J, with 12 bases between. As DNA, the CDR3 is TGTGCCAGCAGCGTAGGTGGGGGGGGCCCAGATACGCAGTATTTT. Translated, it gives CASSVGGGGPDTQYF.

The chain carries TRBV4-3 and TRBJ2-6; a possible D gene is TRBD1 (6 bases). Per the germline V gene, CDR1 is LGHNA and CDR2 is YSLEER. This CDR3 is 19 amino acids long. V gave up 0 bases and J gave up 0 bases, with 15 bases separating them. CDR3 coding DNA: TGCGCCAGCAGCCAAGACTGGGGGCAGGGATCCTCTGGGGCCAACGTCCTGACTTTC. Amino acid sequence: CASSQDWGQGSSGANVLTF.

This chain joins TRBV29-1 and TRBJ2-2; D gene ambiguous. CDR1 and CDR2 from the germline V gene are SQVTM and ANQGSEA. There are 15 residues in the CDR3. Trimming removed 0 bases from V and 1 base from J, with 9 bases in between. Written as DNA, the CDR3 is TGCAGCGTTGAAGACAGCGCTCAGAACACCGGGGAGCTGTTTTTT. It is translated as CSVEDSAQNTGELFF.

The V and J genes are TRBV4-3 and TRBJ1-4, with unresolved D. Germline V CDR1 and CDR2: LGHNA, YSLEER. The CDR3 runs 15 residues. Trimming left V 0 bases short and J 5 bases short, with 10 bases between. Written as DNA, the CDR3 is TGCGCCAGCAGCCAAGATTCAAGGAGGAATGAAAAACTGTTTTTT. It codes for CASSQDSRRNEKLFF.

The CDR3 DNA sequence: TGTGCCAGCAGCGTAGGTCTGCCTAGCGGGGACTACAATGAGCAGTTCTTC. As protein: CASSVGLPSGDYNEQFF. The V gene is TRBV9, the J gene TRBJ2-1; 9 nucleotides agree with TRBD2. The germline gives CDR1 SGDLS, CDR2 YYNGEE. This CDR3 has 17 residues. The V gene end was trimmed by 0 bases and the J gene end by 3 bases; junction bases not matched to a gene: 7. The variable domain in full, completed from reference TRBV9 and TRBJ2-1, reads DSGVTQTPKHLITATGQRVTLRCSPRSGDLSVYWYQQSLDQGLQFLIQYYNGEERAKGNILERFSAQQFPDLHSELNLSSLELGDSALYFCASSVGLPSGDYNEQFFGPGTRLTVL.

This sequence joins TRBV11-2 and TRBJ1-1; tentatively, D is TRBD1 (6 bases). This CDR3 contains 16 residues. CDR1 is SGHAT and CDR2 is FQNNGV in the germline V gene. V gave up 6 bases and J gave up 0 bases, with 17 bases separating them. The CDR3, as DNA: TGTGCCAGCAGTCGAACAGGGTACGGGGTGAACACTGAAGCTTTCTTT. Its translation is CASSRTGYGVNTEAFF.

Of note for this clone: Other DNA sequences in this specimen translate into the identical CDR3. V and J are TRBV7-3 and TRBJ1-2; 10 bases agree with TRBD1. In germline, CDR1 is SGHTA, CDR2 FQGTGA. The CDR3 sequence is 14 residues long. V shed 5 bases, J shed 2 bases, and the junction held 2 bases outside the gene matches. The CDR3 region has the DNA TGTGCCAGCAGCCCGGGACAGGGGAACTATGGCTACACCTTC. This gives the protein CASSPGQGNYGYTF.

A remark on this clone: Being one base from a much bigger clone, this may be a read error. The same CDR3 also results from other DNA sequences found in this sample. The V and J genes are TRBV23-1 and TRBJ2-2, with 10 nucleotides matching TRBD2. TRBV23-1 is known as an ORF, though its function is uncertain. CDR3 length: 21 residues. V lost 0 bases, J lost 4 bases, and 17 bases stayed unmatched. This CDR3 reads CASSQSSDPPAVAGGTGELFF. Written as DNA, the CDR3 is TGCGCCAGCAGTCAATCGAGCGACCCCCCCGCGGTAGCGGGGGGCACCGGGGAGCTGTTTTTT.

The chain is built from TRBV10-3 and TRBJ2-1, with D possibly being TRBD2 (7 bases). The V and J ends lost 6 bases and 7 bases respectively, with 19 bases between them. The germline gives CDR1 ENHRY, CDR2 SYGVKD. The CDR3 is 15 residues long. For the CDR3, the DNA is TGTGCCATCAGCTCTGCGACTAGCAGGGGAAATGAGCAGTTCTTC. It encodes CAISSATSRGNEQFF.

The J gene is TRBJ2-2, the V gene TRBV5-1, with 7 bases aligning to TRBD1. The germline gives CDR1 SGHRS, CDR2 YFSETQ. The J segment lost 0 bases and the V segment lost 4 bases, leaving 3 bases of the junction unmatched. The CDR3 is 15 residues long. CDR3 loop: CASSGGQTNTGELFF. CDR3 in DNA: TGCGCCAGCAGCGGGGGACAGACGAACACCGGGGAGCTGTTTTTT.